This T cell receptor (beta chain) was identified in a study of blood T cell repertoires in COVID-19. Here immunoSEQ multiplex PCR was the method, and the copy in TCRdb shows in-frame clones only, minus some. The sample carries about 250,000 clones, about 90% recorded once. In germline, CDR1 is SEHNR, CDR2 FQNEAQ (reference sequence). The CDR3 runs to 14 residues. V lost 5 bases and J 5 bases, leaving 15 bases between the germline ends. This receptor was taken from a woman aged 25 to 45 with acute COVID-19. Source material: PBMCs or T cells enriched from blood (not recorded which). V usage is TRBV7-9 and J usage is TRBJ2-5, with D maybe TRBD1 (6 bases). CDR3 loop: CASSQGFVDETQYF. The CDR3 DNA sequence: TGTGCCAGCAGCCAGGGGTTTGTCGACGAGACCCAGTACTTC.